This TCR beta chain came from a study of tissue T cells after allogeneic stem cell transplantation. Study findings and constraints: This small cohort was clinically heterogeneous, and sampling depth was a limitation. The study did not identify alloreactive or antigen-specific tissue TCRs, and some clones might be persisting host cells. Anatomically similar tissues had similar TCR repertoires within each patient.

Non-transplant comparator patients with other cancers had at least five gastrointestinal samples and no known gastrointestinal disease. Looked up from germline, CDR1 is SGDLS and CDR2 is YYNGEE. Trimming removed 1 base from V and 4 bases from J, with 5 bases in between. The CDR3 loop spans 13 amino acids. Some clones are missing from TCRdb's copy, which holds only in-frame ones; the method was immunoSEQ multiplex PCR. The data show 9,500 to 15,000 clones, approximately 63% seen once. This clone was counted between two and nine times. Antigen specificity is unknown. The source was tissue from the right colon, collected at autopsy. This sequence was found in a woman aged 18-49 years with breast cancer. J is TRBJ2-2 and V is TRBV9; D gene uncertain. The CDR3 region is CASSVSRTGELFF. In nucleotides, the CDR3 is TGTGCCAGCAGCGTAAGTCGCACCGGGGAGCTGTTTTTT.